Presented here are 19 T cell receptor beta chains from one specimen sequenced in a study of cytomegalovirus exposure and HLA in healthy donors. The PCR was carried out with 60 Vbeta primers and 13 Jbeta primers. Method: immunoSEQ multiplex PCR; TCRdb's copy keeps in-frame clones and lacks some. The table includes more than 150,000 clones, approximately 79% detected once. Sequenced: PBMCs. These receptors were taken from a man between 40 and 49 years old in good health and CMV-seropositive.

For the CDR3, the DNA is TGTGCCAGCAGCTTACAGAGGACAGATACGCAGTATTTT. Protein product: CASSLQRTDTQYF. The J gene is TRBJ2-3, the V gene TRBV7-2; D remains ambiguous. This CDR3 is 13 amino acids long. CDR1 and CDR2 from the germline V gene are SGHTA and FQGNSA. Trimming removed 2 bases from V and 3 bases from J, with 6 bases in between. Full variable domain (missing parts from reference TRBV7-2 and TRBJ2-3): GAGVSQSPSNKVTEKGKDVELRCDPISGHTALYWYRQSLGQGLEFLIYFQGNSAPDKSGLPSDRFSAERTGGSVSTLTIQRTQQEDSAVYLCASSLQRTDTQYFGPGTRLTVL.

This chain links TRBV5-4 with TRBJ1-3; possibly TRBD1 for D (5 bases). This CDR3 has 17 residues. Germline CDR1 and CDR2: SGHNT and YYREEE (reference sequence). With 0 bases removed from V and 4 bases from J, the gap between germline ends came to 17 bases. Written as DNA, the CDR3 is TGTGCCAGCAGCTTGGTTCTTTCAGGGTTGTCCGGAAACACCATATATTTT. Its translation is CASSLVLSGLSGNTIYF.

V gene TRBV7-8 combines with J gene TRBJ1-1, with TRBD1 matching 8 bases. Germline V gene lookup returns CDR1 SGHVS and CDR2 FQNEAQ. The CDR3 spans 17 residues. The V gene end was trimmed by 3 bases and the J gene end by 1 base; junction bases not matched to a gene: 10. The CDR3 nucleotides read TGTGCCAGCAGCTTCAGGACAGGGCGAAACTCGAACACTGAAGCTTTCTTT. Translating it yields CASSFRTGRNSNTEAFF.

The gene calls are TRBV10-3 and TRBJ1-4; 7 bases line up with TRBD1. Germline lookup yields CDR1 ENHRY and CDR2 SYGVKD. The CDR3 contains 14 residues. Trimming removed 3 bases from V and 3 bases from J; junction bases left unmatched: 1. CDR3 nucleotide sequence: TGTGCCATCAGTGAAGGACAGGCTAATGAAAAACTGTTTTTT. This codes for CAISEGQANEKLFF.

J is TRBJ2-1 and V is TRBV9; D possibly corresponds to TRBD2 (6 bases). V shed 0 bases and J shed 0 bases, with 13 bases lying between them. CDR3 size: 17 residues. Germline CDR1 and CDR2: SGDLS and YYNGEE. DNA of the CDR3: TGTGCCAGCAGCGTAGCTGCGGCGGGGTTCTCCTACAATGAGCAGTTCTTC. Its translation: CASSVAAAGFSYNEQFF.

The chain employs TRBV5-1 and TRBJ2-2; D remains unclear. V was cut by 1 base and J by 2 bases, with 6 bases left in between. Germline CDR1 SGHRS, CDR2 YFSETQ. The CDR3 is made up of 14 amino acids. CDR3 nucleotide sequence: TGCGCCAGCAGCTTGCTGACAAACACCGGGGAGCTGTTTTTT. Protein sequence: CASSLLTNTGELFF.

The CDR3 spells CASSLGGTSHNEQFF. CDR3 bases: TGTGCCAGCAGCTTAGGAGGGACTAGCCACAATGAGCAGTTCTTC. V usage is TRBV7-8 and J usage is TRBJ2-1, with 9 bases identical to TRBD2. CDR1 is SGHVS and CDR2 is FQNEAQ in the germline V gene. The junction had 3 bases not matched to a gene; V was cut back by 1 base and J by 5 bases. The length of the CDR3 is 15 residues.

The genes are TRBV6-4 and TRBJ2-3; D ambiguous. The V and J ends lost 10 bases and 0 bases respectively, with 14 bases between them. In germline, CDR1 is MRHNA, CDR2 SNTAGT. The CDR3 contains 14 residues. CDR3 in DNA: TGTGCCAAGCAGTGGCCGGGTAGCACAGATACGCAGTATTTT. Amino acid sequence: CAKQWPGSTDTQYF.

The J gene is TRBJ1-3, the V gene TRBV15; D unclear. The CDR3 is 14 residues long. Germline values: CDR1 LNHNV, CDR2 YYDKDF (reference sequence). V was clipped by 5 bases and J by 0 bases, with 8 bases between them. The CDR3 loop is CATSRESSGNTIYF. The CDR3 coding sequence is TGTGCCACCAGCCGCGAGAGCTCTGGAAACACCATATATTTT.

V and J are TRBV6-6 and TRBJ1-1; the match to TRBD1 covers 11 bases. Germline V lookup: CDR1 MNHNY, CDR2 SVGAGI (reference sequence). V shed 5 bases, J shed 5 bases, and the junction held 1 base outside the gene matches. The CDR3 runs 13 residues. Here the CDR3 reads CASSRDRGTEAFF. The CDR3 DNA reads as TGTGCCAGCAGTCGGGACAGGGGGACTGAAGCTTTCTTT.

The rearrangement joins TRBV6-5 to TRBJ2-5, with 8 bases fitting TRBD1. The J call may be incorrect, as the DNA end agrees better with TRBJ2-7. Germline-derived CDR1 and CDR2 are MNHEY and SVGAGI. This CDR3 is built from 14 residues. This CDR3 is CASRGRGRFYEQYF. Written as DNA, the CDR3 is TGTGCCAGCAGGGGCAGGGGGCGCTTCTACGAGCAGTACTTC.

This sequence joins TRBV5-6 and TRBJ2-7, with 9 nucleotides matching TRBD1. The CDR3 is made up of 13 amino acids. CDR1 is SGHDT, CDR2 YYEEEE, per germline. Trimming at V came to 4 bases and at J to 2 bases, leaving 1 base not matched to a gene. CDR3 nucleotide sequence: TGTGCCAGCAGCAGGACAGGGGCCTACGAGCAGTACTTC. This codes for CASSRTGAYEQYF.

In nucleotides, the CDR3 is TGTGCTAGTGGTTTGGTAGGGGGAGCTGGAAACACCATATATTTT. Translating it yields CASGLVGGAGNTIYF. J is TRBJ1-3 and V is TRBV12-5; possibly TRBD1 for D (6 bases). The CDR3 totals 15 residues. V was clipped by 0 bases and J by 2 bases, with 8 bases between them. Per germline, CDR1 LGHNT and CDR2 FRNRAP.

This chain links TRBV19 with TRBJ1-1, with TRBD1 matching 7 bases. Unmatched junction bases numbered 13, after V lost 3 bases and J lost 9 bases. This CDR3 has 15 amino acids. CDR1 LNHDA and CDR2 SQIVND come from the germline V gene (reference sequence). CDR3 protein: CASSMYWDRVPQAFF. The CDR3 region has the DNA TGTGCCAGTAGTATGTATTGGGACAGAGTACCTCAAGCTTTCTTT.

The sample holds one count of this clone. V gene TRBV28 combines with J gene TRBJ1-2; 7 bases are shared with TRBD1. The CDR3 is 11 residues long. J lost 6 bases, V lost 6 bases, and 1 base had no gene match. Germline CDR1 reads MDHEN; CDR2 reads SYDVKM. The CDR3 reads CASRDRDGYTF. The DNA for the CDR3 is TGTGCCAGCAGAGACAGGGATGGCTACACCTTC.

This chain connects TRBV10-3 to TRBJ2-7, with D possibly TRBD2 on 5 matching bases. From germline, CDR1 is ENHRY and CDR2 SYGVKD. Trimming took 3 bases from V and 3 from J, leaving 9 bases between them. The CDR3 consists of 13 residues. As DNA, the CDR3 is TGTGCCATCAGTGACGGGGATAACTACGAGCAGTACTTC. Translated: CAISDGDNYEQYF.

The chain combines TRBV7-8 with TRBJ1-1; D remains ambiguous. Trimming cost V 7 bases and J 0 bases, with 18 bases left between them. Germline-derived CDR1 and CDR2 are SGHVS and FQNEAQ. The CDR3 sequence is 16 residues long. The CDR3 protein is CASIPGLTLLNTEAFF. The CDR3 coding sequence is TGTGCCAGCATACCTGGACTGACGTTATTGAACACTGAAGCTTTCTTT.

This CDR3 is CASSVGPWAFDEQYF. The DNA of the CDR3 is TGTGCCAGCAGCGTAGGCCCTTGGGCGTTTGACGAGCAGTACTTC. The chain joins TRBV9 to TRBJ2-7; D is unclear. This CDR3 contains 15 residues. Trimming cost V 0 bases and J 5 bases, with 15 bases left between them. Germline V lookup: CDR1 SGDLS, CDR2 YYNGEE.

This clone came up a few times. The V call is TRBV19, the J call TRBJ2-5, with TRBD2 matching over 7 bases. V was clipped by 6 bases and J by 1 base; unmatched bases: 2. The germline V gene has CDR1 LNHDA and CDR2 SQIVND (reference sequence). The CDR3 runs 13 residues. This CDR3 is CASRGRAQETQYF. As DNA, the CDR3 is TGTGCCAGTAGGGGGAGGGCCCAAGAGACCCAGTACTTC.